One and the same sample provided the 2 T cell receptor beta chains below, sequenced in a study of OX40 agonist ivuxolimab in advanced cancers. Clones were read by immunoSEQ multiplex PCR, and TCRdb kept only the in-frame ones, dropping some. The data hold tens of thousands of clones, with 91% observed a single time. The sample here was CD4+ or CD8+ T cells sorted from blood, taken in a trial of the OX40 agonist ivuxolimab. These receptors were collected from an adult with an advanced solid tumor such as melanoma, head and neck, liver or kidney cancer.

DNA for the CDR3: TGTGCCAGCAGCTCCCACGGGCGGGAGGGAGAGACCCAGTACTTC. Translated: CASSSHGREGETQYF. The J gene is TRBJ2-5, the V gene TRBV11-2; TRBD2 agrees at 9 bases. The CDR3 has 15 amino acids. V shed 4 bases and J 4 bases; nucleotides not matched to a gene: 7. Germline values: CDR1 SGHAT, CDR2 FQNNGV.

The rearrangement links TRBV6-5 to TRBJ2-5; 11 nucleotides agree with TRBD2. Germline trimming cut 5 bases from V and 5 bases from J; bases unmatched to any gene: 7. The CDR3 sequence is 15 residues long. From germline, CDR1 is MNHEY and CDR2 SVGAGI. CDR3 sequence reads: CASSKGTSGSETQYF. CDR3 coding DNA: TGTGCCAGCAGTAAGGGTACTAGCGGGAGTGAGACCCAGTACTTC.